The entry below gives a single T cell receptor (beta chain) sequence along with its context. Its specificity is not known. This specimen belongs to a study of T cell responses to AZD1222 COVID-19 vaccine. The study, taken as a whole, reports: Spike-wide vaccine-associated CD4 TCRs dominated at 160-218 and 743-854.

Pooling covered second doses at about 4 or about 12 weeks. Here immunoSEQ multiplex PCR was the method, and the copy in TCRdb shows in-frame clones only, minus some. Among about 110,000 clones listed, about 95% were seen once. The germline gives CDR1 LGHDT, CDR2 YNNKEL (reference sequence). V shed 0 bases and J shed 0 bases, with 8 bases lying between them. This CDR3 has 15 amino acids. This chain uses TRBV3-1 (or the pseudogene TRBV3-2) with TRBJ1-1; unclear D gene. The specimen was peripheral blood, collected 28 days after the second AZD1222 dose. The clonotype comes from an adult who received the AZD1222 COVID-19 vaccine. The CDR3 loop is CASSQEASLNTEAFF. CDR3 nucleotides: TGTGCCAGCAGCCAAGAGGCGAGCTTGAACACTGAAGCTTTCTTT.